This entry lists 20 T cell receptor beta chains sequenced from one sample in a study of technical replicates of blood from several donors. Profiled with immunoSEQ multiplex PCR; TCRdb holds only in-frame clones, not every one. The sample contains some 85,000 clones, 90% to 97% of which appear only once. The material sequenced was T cells isolated from PBMCs. The receptors stem from a human donor in good health.

This clone was observed a single time. The V gene is TRBV25-1, the J gene TRBJ2-3; D is perhaps TRBD1 (6 bases). Germline CDR1 reads MGHDK; CDR2 reads SYGVNS. CDR3 length: 13 residues. Trimming removed 4 bases from V and 3 bases from J, with 8 bases in between. The CDR3 nucleotides read TGTGCCAGCAGTGGGGGGCAGACAGATACGCAGTATTTT. This gives the protein CASSGGQTDTQYF.

In its sample, this clone was seen once. This chain uses TRBV7-9 with TRBJ2-2, with 8 bases fitting TRBD2. The CDR3 is 15 residues long. Per germline, CDR1 SEHNR and CDR2 FQNEAQ (reference sequence). V lost 4 bases, J lost 4 bases, and 5 bases stayed unmatched. CDR3 in DNA: TGTGCCAGCAGCTGGGGACTAGTTCCCACCGGGGAGCTGTTTTTT. Its translation is CASSWGLVPTGELFF. Supplemented by reference TRBV7-9 and TRBJ2-2, the full variable domain reads DTGVSQNPRHKITKRGQNVTFRCDPISEHNRLYWYRQTLGQGPEFLTYFQNEAQLEKSRLLSDRFSAERPKGSFSTLEIQRTEQGDSAMYLCASSWGLVPTGELFFGEGSRLTVL.

V usage is TRBV5-5 and J usage is TRBJ1-2; 10 nucleotides agree with TRBD1. CDR3 length: 14 amino acids. V was pared by 4 bases and J by 3 bases, with 3 bases of the junction left unmatched. Germline assignment: CDR1 SGHKS and CDR2 YYEKEE (reference sequence). Written as DNA, the CDR3 is TGTGCCAGCAGCCGGGACAGGGGATACTATGGCTACACCTTC. Its protein product is CASSRDRGYYGYTF. Together with reference TRBV5-5 and TRBJ1-2, the CDR3 gives the full variable domain: DAGVTQSPTHLIKTRGQQVTLRCSPISGHKSVSWYQQVLGQGPQFIFQYYEKEERGRGNFPDRFSARQFPNYSSELNVNALLLGDSALYLCASSRDRGYYGYTFGSGTRLTVV.

This sequence joins TRBV19 and TRBJ2-1; 7 nucleotides align to TRBD2. Germline values: CDR1 LNHDA, CDR2 SQIVND (reference sequence). With 5 bases clipped from V and 12 bases from J, the junction kept 10 bases outside the gene matches. CDR3 size: 13 residues. This chain's CDR3 is CASSSIAGFWQFF. The CDR3 region has the DNA TGTGCCAGTAGTTCCATAGCGGGTTTTTGGCAGTTCTTC.

V and J are TRBV27 and TRBJ1-5; D may be TRBD1 (5 bases). CDR3 length: 14 residues. Germline CDR1 MNHEY, CDR2 SMNVEV (reference sequence). Trimming left V 2 bases short and J 5 bases short, with 10 bases between. The CDR3 loop reads CASSLGGEDQPQHF. In DNA, the CDR3 is TGTGCCAGCAGTTTAGGGGGGGAGGATCAGCCCCAGCATTTT.

This chain connects TRBV20-1 to TRBJ1-1; no clear D gene. The CDR3 is 11 residues long. Deletions cut 3 bases from V and 6 bases from J, with 8 bases between. Germline V gene lookup returns CDR1 DFQATT and CDR2 SNEGSKA (reference sequence). The CDR3: CSAREDAEAFF. CDR3 coding DNA: TGCAGTGCTAGGGAGGATGCTGAAGCTTTCTTT.

The chain is built from TRBV6-1 and TRBJ1-2; tentative D call: TRBD1 (5 bases). CDR1 is MNHNS and CDR2 is SASEGT in the germline V gene. The CDR3 contains 13 residues. The V and J ends lost 8 bases and 2 bases respectively, with 12 bases between them. Written as DNA, the CDR3 is TGTGCCAGCGTTCCAGGACAAAACTATGGCTACACCTTC. This sequence encodes CASVPGQNYGYTF.

This chain connects TRBV30 to TRBJ2-5; possible D gene TRBD2, 6 bases. Trimming removed 2 bases at V and 4 bases at J, with 11 bases between. CDR3 length: 13 residues. CDR1 is GTSNPN, CDR2 SVGIG, per germline (reference sequence). The CDR3 reads CAWSYLSGETQYF. The CDR3 bases are TGTGCCTGGAGTTACCTTAGCGGAGAGACCCAGTACTTC.

CDR3 sequence reads: CASSPTGTGIGEQYF. Here the CDR3 DNA reads TGTGCCAGCTCCCCGACCGGGACAGGGATTGGCGAGCAGTACTTC. The rearrangement uses TRBV9 and TRBJ2-7, with 9 bases aligning to TRBD1. Germline V CDR1 and CDR2: SGDLS, YYNGEE. The J segment lost 6 bases and the V segment lost 7 bases, leaving 14 bases of the junction unmatched. The CDR3 totals 15 residues.

The chain employs TRBV6-5 and TRBJ1-2, with D maybe TRBD1 (5 bases). Between the trimmed V and J ends, which lost 6 bases and 4 bases, there was a span of 18 bases. The CDR3 runs 15 residues. Germline V gene lookup returns CDR1 MNHEY and CDR2 SVGAGI. This CDR3 is CASRDPRDSLYGYTF. CDR3 DNA sequence: TGTGCCAGCAGAGACCCCCGCGACAGCCTCTATGGCTACACCTTC.

The V call is TRBV28, the J call TRBJ2-3; TRBD2 agrees at 8 bases. V shed 6 bases and J 2 bases; nucleotides not matched to a gene: 7. Germline CDR1 reads MDHEN; CDR2 reads SYDVKM. The CDR3 runs 15 residues. CDR3 sequence reads: CASRSGGTDTDTQYF. In DNA form, the CDR3 reads TGTGCCAGCAGATCGGGGGGGACGGACACAGATACGCAGTATTTT.

The rearrangement uses TRBV5-1 and TRBJ2-1, with TRBD2 matching 10 bases. The CDR3 totals 15 residues. The germline V gene has CDR1 SGHRS and CDR2 YFSETQ. Unmatched junction bases numbered 5, after V lost 1 base and J lost 7 bases. The DNA of the CDR3 is TGCGCCAGCAGCTTGACTAGCGGGGCTGGGAATGAGCAGTTCTTC. It encodes CASSLTSGAGNEQFF.

This clone has just one count. The rearrangement uses TRBV4-1 and TRBJ1-2; no clear D. V was trimmed by 1 base and J by 4 bases, leaving 10 bases between them. CDR3 length: 14 residues. From germline, CDR1 is MGHRA and CDR2 YSYEKL. In DNA form, the CDR3 reads TGCGCCAGCAGCCAAGGACCGCGACTCTATGGCTACACCTTC. This encodes CASSQGPRLYGYTF.

This clone occurred a few times. The rearrangement uses TRBV6-1 and TRBJ2-7; 9 bases fit TRBD2. CDR3 size: 13 residues. Germline V gene data show CDR1 as MNHNS and CDR2 as SASEGT. Losses at the gene ends were 4 bases for V and 3 bases for J; bases not matched to a gene: 1. CDR3 residues: CASSGLAVYEQYF. CDR3 nucleotide sequence: TGTGCCAGCAGTGGACTAGCGGTCTACGAGCAGTACTTC.

This chain uses TRBV29-1 with TRBJ1-2; 9 bases fit TRBD1. Germline V gene sequence: CDR1 SQVTM, CDR2 ANQGSEA. The trim removed 6 bases at V and 8 bases at J, leaving 10 bases unmatched. The CDR3 is 13 residues long. The CDR3, as DNA: TGCAGCGTGGTAACCGGGACAGGGAACGGCTACACCTTC. Translation gives CSVVTGTGNGYTF.

The genes are TRBV9 and TRBJ2-1, with D perhaps TRBD2 (6 bases). The V gene's germline CDR1 is SGDLS and CDR2 YYNGEE. Deletions cut 4 bases from V and 10 bases from J, with 21 bases between. The CDR3 consists of 15 residues. CDR3 in DNA: TGTGCCAGCAGCACCCCTAGCGAACCAATCCACGAGCAGTTCTTC. Amino acid sequence: CASSTPSEPIHEQFF.

The genes are TRBV19 and TRBJ2-7; TRBD1 aligns across 10 bases. Germline V CDR1 and CDR2: LNHDA, SQIVND (reference sequence). The CDR3 length is 15 residues. With V trimmed by 8 bases and J by 2 bases, 9 bases remained unmatched. The CDR3 protein is CASAAGGQGAYEQYF. CDR3 coding DNA: TGTGCCAGTGCCGCCGGTGGACAGGGGGCCTACGAGCAGTACTTC.

The rearrangement uses TRBV18 and TRBJ2-5; a weak D match, TRBD2 (6 bases). V lost 3 bases to trimming and J lost 4 bases, with 15 bases between them. The CDR3 length is 15 residues. The germline V gene has CDR1 KGHSH and CDR2 LQKENI. The CDR3 DNA follows: TGTGCCAGCTCACCCCGTGGAGGGTACGGAGAGACCCAGTACTTC. Protein: CASSPRGGYGETQYF.

For the CDR3, the DNA is TGCGCCAGCAGCCCCAGCGGGGGGGGAGATGAAAAACTGTTTTTT. It specifies CASSPSGGGDEKLFF. The chain employs TRBV5-1 and TRBJ1-4; possible D gene TRBD1, 5 bases. Trimming pared 4 bases from V and 6 bases from J, leaving 16 bases between. The CDR3 loop spans 15 amino acids. Germline assignment: CDR1 SGHRS and CDR2 YFSETQ.

The chain links TRBV6-5 to TRBJ2-1; 7 bases match TRBD2. With 4 bases clipped from V and 7 bases from J, the junction kept 7 bases outside the gene matches. The CDR3 extends over 14 amino acids. Germline V CDR1 and CDR2: MNHEY, SVGAGI. The CDR3 region is CASSWATSANEQFF. The CDR3 region has the DNA TGTGCCAGCAGTTGGGCCACTAGCGCAAATGAGCAGTTCTTC.